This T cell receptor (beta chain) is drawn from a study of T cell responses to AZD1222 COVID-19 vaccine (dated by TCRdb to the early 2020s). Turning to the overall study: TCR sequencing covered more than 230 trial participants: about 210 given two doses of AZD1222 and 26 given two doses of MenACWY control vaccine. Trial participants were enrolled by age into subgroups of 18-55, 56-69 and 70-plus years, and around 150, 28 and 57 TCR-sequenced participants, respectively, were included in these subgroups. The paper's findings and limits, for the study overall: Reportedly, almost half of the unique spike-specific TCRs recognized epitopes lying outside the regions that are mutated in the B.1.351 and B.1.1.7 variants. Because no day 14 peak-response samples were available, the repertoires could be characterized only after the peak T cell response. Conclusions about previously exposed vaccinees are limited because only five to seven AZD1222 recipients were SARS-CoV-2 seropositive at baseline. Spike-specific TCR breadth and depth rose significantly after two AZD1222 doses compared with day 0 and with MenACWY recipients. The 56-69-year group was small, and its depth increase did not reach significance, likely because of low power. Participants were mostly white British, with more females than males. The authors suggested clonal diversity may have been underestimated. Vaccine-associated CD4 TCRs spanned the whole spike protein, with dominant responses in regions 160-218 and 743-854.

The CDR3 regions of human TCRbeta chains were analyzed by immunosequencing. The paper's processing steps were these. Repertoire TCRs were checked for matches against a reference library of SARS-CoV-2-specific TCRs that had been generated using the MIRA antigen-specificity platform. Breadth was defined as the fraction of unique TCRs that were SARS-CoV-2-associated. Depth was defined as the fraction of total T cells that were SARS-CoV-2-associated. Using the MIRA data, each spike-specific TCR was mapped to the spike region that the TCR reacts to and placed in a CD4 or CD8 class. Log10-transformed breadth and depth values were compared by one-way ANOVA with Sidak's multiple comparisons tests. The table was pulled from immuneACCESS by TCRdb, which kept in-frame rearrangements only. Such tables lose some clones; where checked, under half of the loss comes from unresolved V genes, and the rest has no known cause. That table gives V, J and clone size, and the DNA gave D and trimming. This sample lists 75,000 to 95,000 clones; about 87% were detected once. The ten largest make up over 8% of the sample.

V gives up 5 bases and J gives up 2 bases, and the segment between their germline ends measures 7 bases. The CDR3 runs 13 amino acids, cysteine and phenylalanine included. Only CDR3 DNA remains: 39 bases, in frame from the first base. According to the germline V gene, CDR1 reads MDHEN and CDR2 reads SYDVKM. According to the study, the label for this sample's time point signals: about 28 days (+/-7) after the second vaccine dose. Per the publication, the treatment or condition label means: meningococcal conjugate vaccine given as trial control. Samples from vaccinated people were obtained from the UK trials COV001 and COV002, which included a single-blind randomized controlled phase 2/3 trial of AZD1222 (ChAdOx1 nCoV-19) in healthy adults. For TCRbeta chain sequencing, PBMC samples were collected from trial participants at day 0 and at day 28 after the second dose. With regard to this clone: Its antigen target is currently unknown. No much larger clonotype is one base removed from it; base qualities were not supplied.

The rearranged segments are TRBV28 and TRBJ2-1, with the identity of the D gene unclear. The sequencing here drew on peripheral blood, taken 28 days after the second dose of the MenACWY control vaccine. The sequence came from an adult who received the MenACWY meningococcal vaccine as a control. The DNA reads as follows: TGTGCCAGCAGTACTTCTCCCTACAATGAGCAGTTCTTC. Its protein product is CASSTSPYNEQFF.